This T cell receptor beta chain originates from a study of metastatic and nonmetastatic thyroid tumors. Whole-study context: Repertoire comparison spanned blood and tumor or nodule tissue of malignant and benign thyroid patients.

General observations from the study: In both blood and tumor samples, TCR beta diversity was reported significantly higher for malignant than benign nodules.

Patients were all untreated before their thyroid surgery. About this clone itself: Antigen unknown. The sample carries other DNA sequences with the same CDR3.

The CDR3 has 14 residues. After removal of 6 bases from V and 6 bases from J, the junction contained 8 bases not matched to a gene. Per the germline V gene, CDR1 is MNHEY and CDR2 is SMNVEV (reference sequence). Through MiXCR, TCRdb re-clonotyped the PCR reads. The sample contains fewer than 15,000 clones, more than 20% of which appear only once. The gene calls are TRBV27 and TRBJ1-5; 7 bases are a match to TRBD1. The origin of this receptor is a female donor with papillary thyroid cancer or a benign thyroid nodule (not recorded which). Some clones in this sample may be carry-over from other donors' samples. Sequences were obtained from tumor tissue. CDR3 sequence reads: CASRGTVLGQPQHF. The CDR3 DNA follows: TGTGCCAGCAGGGGGACAGTGCTCGGTCAGCCCCAGCATTTT.